The following is a T cell receptor (beta chain) sequence with its context. What it recognizes is unknown. These data originate in a study of OX40 agonist ivuxolimab in advanced cancers. Whole-study context: The study reported partial responses in three patients: one hepatocellular carcinoma, two cutaneous melanoma.

The germline V gene encodes CDR1 MNHEY and CDR2 SMNVEV (reference sequence). This CDR3 is 16 amino acids long. V dropped 7 bases and J dropped 3 bases, with 22 bases sitting between them. Measured with immunoSEQ multiplex PCR; TCRdb has only the in-frame clones, and not every one. The sample lists some 25,000 clones; roughly 80% were seen once. Study-wide points: Among the lowest levels of clonal expansion were found in partial responders at 0.1-3.0 mg/kg.

The specimen comprised CD4+ or CD8+ T cells sorted from blood, sampled in a trial of the OX40 agonist ivuxolimab. The V call is TRBV27, the J call TRBJ2-7, with D tentatively TRBD2 (5 bases). The receptor was isolated from an adult with an advanced solid tumor such as melanoma, head and neck, liver or kidney cancer. The CDR3 DNA reads as TGTGCCAGCACCGCCACCGAAGCTCTACTAGGCTACGAGCAGTACTTC. Its protein product is CASTATEALLGYEQYF.